The 12 T cell receptor beta chains listed next were all sequenced from one sample in a study of shared clonotypes between healthy human individuals. Generated by immunoSEQ multiplex PCR, the TCRdb table keeps only in-frame clones and is missing some. Among 97,000 or so clones listed, approximately 44% were seen once. The sample comprised PBMCs. The receptors stem from a woman between 35 and 50 years old in good health. Some clones in this sample may be carry-over from other donors' samples.

The gene calls are TRBV5-6 and TRBJ2-1, with a tentative D call TRBD1 (6 bases). With 3 bases removed from V and 15 bases from J, the gap between germline ends came to 22 bases. The germline V gene has CDR1 SGHDT and CDR2 YYEEEE. The CDR3 consists of 14 residues. The CDR3 reads CASSWGRRWRQAFF. The CDR3 DNA reads TGTGCCAGCAGCTGGGGACGACGTTGGAGACAGGCGTTCTTC.

This clone has at least ten counts. The V gene is TRBV7-9, the J gene TRBJ1-5, with 7 nucleotides matching TRBD1. V lost 1 base to trimming and J lost 1 base; unmatched junction nucleotides: 10. The CDR3 has 18 amino acids. Germline lookup yields CDR1 SEHNR and CDR2 FQNEAQ (reference sequence). The CDR3 DNA reads as TGTGCCAGCAGCTTAGGGGGCAGGGGGTCCTCCAGCAATCAGCCCCAGCATTTT. It codes for CASSLGGRGSSSNQPQHF.

The chain joins TRBV5-1 to TRBJ2-3; TRBD2 matches 10 bases. Germline V gene data show CDR1 as SGHRS and CDR2 as YFSETQ. With V trimmed by 7 bases and J by 3 bases, 5 bases remained unmatched. CDR3 length: 14 residues. The CDR3 is CASEPSGSTDTQYF. Written as DNA, the CDR3 is TGCGCCAGCGAGCCTAGCGGGAGTACAGATACGCAGTATTTT.

The gene calls are TRBV29-1 and TRBJ2-2; D is possibly TRBD1 or TRBD2 (7 bases each). The V end was cut by 6 bases, the J end by 7 bases, with 18 bases between. The CDR3 spans 14 residues. From germline, CDR1 is SQVTM and CDR2 ANQGSEA. CDR3 coding DNA: TGCAGCGTGGACAGGTCCACGGGGGGCGGGGAGCTGTTTTTT. Its translation is CSVDRSTGGGELFF.

Only one count was recorded for this clone. Just one base apart from a much larger clone, this may be a read error. Other nucleotide sequences in the sample specify the same CDR3. This chain uses TRBV4-1 with TRBJ2-7; 7 bases are a match to TRBD1. Germline lookup yields CDR1 MGHRA and CDR2 YSYEKL. This CDR3 spans 18 amino acids. The CDR3 sequence: CASSQDTFEGAGSYEQYF. CDR3 bases: TGCGCCAGCAGCCAAGATACTTTTGAGGGGGCGGGCTCCTACGAGCAGTATTTC.

In this sample, this clone turned up a few times. The chain joins TRBV7-9 to TRBJ1-4, with no clear D. The CDR3 length is 13 residues. Trimming left V 5 bases short and J 6 bases short, with 10 bases between. Germline V gene data show CDR1 as SEHNR and CDR2 as FQNEAQ (reference sequence). The CDR3 region has the DNA TGTGCCAGCAGCGCGCGCGGGGATGAAAAACTGTTTTTT. Its protein is CASSARGDEKLFF.

This clone came up a few times. This chain joins TRBV7-2 and TRBJ2-2; no clear D. This CDR3 contains 13 residues. The germline V gene has CDR1 SGHTA and CDR2 FQGNSA. Trimming stripped 5 bases from V and 0 bases from J, with 4 bases between. The CDR3 protein is CASSGPNTGELFF. In DNA, the CDR3 is TGTGCCAGCAGCGGACCGAACACCGGGGAGCTGTTTTTT.

There are a few counts of this clone. The chain uses TRBV6-5 and TRBJ2-7; 10 nucleotides agree with TRBD2. Losses at the gene ends were 6 bases for V and 4 bases for J; bases not matched to a gene: 6. The CDR3 loop spans 14 amino acids. The germline V gene has CDR1 MNHEY and CDR2 SVGAGI. CDR3 protein: CASRPGLASYEQYF. DNA for the CDR3: TGTGCCAGCAGGCCGGGACTAGCGTCATACGAGCAGTACTTC.

This clone was recorded many times. J is TRBJ2-3 and V is TRBV6-4, with a weak D call TRBD2 (5 bases). V was clipped by 0 bases and J by 5 bases, with 12 bases between them. Germline V lookup: CDR1 MRHNA, CDR2 SNTAGT. The CDR3 has 15 amino acids. The CDR3 DNA sequence: TGTGCCAGCAGTGACTCCGAGGGAGTGGTAGATACGCAGTATTTT. This encodes CASSDSEGVVDTQYF.

This clone was observed at least ten times. This sequence joins TRBV30 and TRBJ2-7, with a tentative D call TRBD2 (6 bases). The CDR3 consists of 13 residues. Germline values: CDR1 GTSNPN, CDR2 SVGIG (reference sequence). The V and J ends lost 3 bases and 0 bases respectively, with 9 bases between them. The CDR3, as DNA: TGTGCCTGGAGGACCGGGGGCTCCTACGAGCAGTACTTC. It translates to CAWRTGGSYEQYF.

This clone was picked up many times. This rearrangement joins TRBV30 to TRBJ2-2; no clear D. V lost 5 bases and J lost 5, with 12 bases in between. Looked up from germline, CDR1 is GTSNPN and CDR2 is SVGIG (reference sequence). CDR3 size: 13 residues. This CDR3 reads CAWWSFRTGELFF. As DNA, the CDR3 is TGTGCCTGGTGGAGCTTTAGAACCGGGGAGCTGTTTTTT.

The sample holds a few counts of this clone. This sequence joins TRBV7-2 and TRBJ2-7, with 12 bases matching TRBD2. Germline-derived CDR1 and CDR2 are SGHTA and FQGNSA. J was trimmed by 7 bases and V by 5 bases; bases with no gene match: 9. CDR3 length equals 15 residues. CDR3 DNA sequence: TGTGCCAGCAGCCGGGGGGCTAGCGGGAGGGGTGAGCAGTACTTC. It encodes CASSRGASGRGEQYF.